This T cell receptor (beta chain) was obtained from a study of siplizumab effects on memory and regulatory T cells (dated by TCRdb to between 2018 and 2021). Study-level background: The effect of the anti-CD2 antibody siplizumab on alloreactive T-cell subsets was examined in allogeneic mixed lymphocyte reactions constructed from human PBMCs.

The count of this clone is one. Its recognized antigen is unknown. No base qualities exist here, and no much larger clone lies one base off it. Study-wide findings and limitations: In reactions with siplizumab, an average of about 69% of mappable alloreactive CD4+ clones were Treg-derived, compared with roughly 26% in control reactions. The cumulative frequency of alloreactive sequences that could be traced back to unstimulated CD4+ memory T cells was significantly reduced by siplizumab. Roughly 80-97% of proliferating CD4+ or CD8+ clones could not be assigned a naive or memory phenotype. Sequences below about 10^-5 frequency were poorly captured, so only a minor fraction of alloreactive clones could be mapped to unstimulated subsets. The suppressive function of proliferating Tregs from siplizumab cultures was not functionally confirmed. Unstimulated naive T cells appeared to be more diverse than memory T cells, and naive cells seemed to make a substantial contribution to the alloresponse.

After removal of 2 bases from V and 0 bases from J, the junction retains 7 bases not matched to a gene. Reading from cysteine to phenylalanine, the CDR3 counts 17 amino acids. Of the read, only the CDR3 DNA is kept; its 51 bases are in frame from base 1. CDR1 LNHNV and CDR2 YYDKDF are derived from the germline V gene (reference sequence). Receptor libraries were prepared by the immunoSEQ multiplex PCR assay. The deep sequencing platform assayed some 98,000 TCR templates per sample. Genomic DNA extracted from sorted T cells was used for TCRbeta CDR3 sequencing. Under the source paper's analysis protocol: The R programming language was used for the clonal analysis of the TCRbeta CDR3 data. Alloreactive CD4+ and CD8+ clones were identified by comparing unstimulated samples to CFSE-low samples taken after the reaction. By matching sequences to the repertoires of sorted unstimulated Treg and non-Treg cells, each alloreactive CD4+ clone was assigned a regulatory or non-regulatory origin. Held by TCRdb, this immuneACCESS table contains in-frame sequences only and omits some clones. Under half of the omission traces to an unresolved V gene where checked; the cause of the rest is unknown. That table gives V, J and clone size, and the DNA gave D and trimming. The sample profile shows around 100,000 clones; over 90% of them were found once. Together, the top ten hold approximately 1.3% of the sample.

Sorted unstimulated T cells, along with proliferating T cells recovered from mixed lymphocyte reactions, underwent TCRbeta CDR3 sequencing. Fresh whole blood from some eleven HLA-typed healthy donors was used to isolate PBMCs. To map where alloreactive clones came from, CD4+ non-regulatory T cells in the unstimulated state were FACS-sorted. The sequence derives from a human donor in good health. The chain is made from TRBV15 and TRBJ2-7; 10 of the junction bases match TRBD2. Input material: non-Treg CD4+ T cells sorted from blood. The cell subset or site label here, explained by the study, means: FACS-sorted unstimulated CD4+ non-regulatory T cells. The sequenced DNA: TGTGCCACCAGCAGACCCAGGGCTAGCGGGAGCTCCTACGAGCAGTACTTC. Its protein product is CATSRPRASGSSYEQYF.